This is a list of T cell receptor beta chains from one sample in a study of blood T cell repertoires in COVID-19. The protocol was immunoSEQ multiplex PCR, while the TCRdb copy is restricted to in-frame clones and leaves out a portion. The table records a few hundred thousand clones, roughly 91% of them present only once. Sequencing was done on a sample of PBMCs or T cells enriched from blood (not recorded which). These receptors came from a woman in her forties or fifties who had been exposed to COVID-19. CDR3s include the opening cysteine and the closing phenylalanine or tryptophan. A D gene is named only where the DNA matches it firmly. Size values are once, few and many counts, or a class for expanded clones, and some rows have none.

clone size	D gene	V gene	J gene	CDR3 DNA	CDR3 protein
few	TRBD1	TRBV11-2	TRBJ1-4	TGTGCCAGCAGCCCAGCCGGACAGGTGGCTAATGAAAAACTGTTTTTT	CASSPAGQVANEKLFF
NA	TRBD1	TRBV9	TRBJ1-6	TGTGCCAGCAGCGCGACCGGGACAGATAATTCACCCCTCCACTTT	CASSATGTDNSPLHF
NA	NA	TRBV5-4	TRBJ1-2	TGTGCCAGCAGCTTGTTCCAGGGAGGGAACTATGGCTACACCTTC	CASSLFQGGNYGYTF
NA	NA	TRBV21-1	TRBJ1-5	TGTGCCAGCAGACTGCTTGGTAGCAATCAGCCCCAGCATTTT	CASRLLGSNQPQHF
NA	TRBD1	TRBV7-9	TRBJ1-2	TGTGCCGGGGACAGCCACATCGGCTACACCTTC	CAGDSHIGYTF
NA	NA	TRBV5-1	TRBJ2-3	TGCGCCAGCAGCCCGATACAGGGTATGACAGATACGCAGTATTTT	CASSPIQGMTDTQYF
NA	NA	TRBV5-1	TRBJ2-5	TGCGCCAGCAGCTTGGAGCTAGACCAAGAGACCCAGTACTTC	CASSLELDQETQYF
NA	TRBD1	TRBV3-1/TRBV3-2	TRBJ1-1	TGTGCCAGCAGCCAAGGAGGACAGGGGGCGCGGGCTTTCTTT	CASSQGGQGARAFF
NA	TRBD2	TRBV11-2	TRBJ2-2	TGTGCCAGCAGCTTAAGTCGACTAGCGGGGGCCCTTTGGGACGGGGAGCTGTTTTTT	CASSLSRLAGALWDGELFF
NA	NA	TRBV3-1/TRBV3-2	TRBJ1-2	TGTGCCAGCAGCCAAGAAACTTCCCGGGGCTACACCTTC	CASSQETSRGYTF
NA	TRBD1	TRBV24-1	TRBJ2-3	TGTGCCACCAGTGATCCAACGGGACAGGGGAGCACAGATACGCAGTATTTT	CATSDPTGQGSTDTQYF
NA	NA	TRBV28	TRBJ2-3	TGTGCCAGCAAGGCGGTAGATACGCAGTATTTT	CASKAVDTQYF
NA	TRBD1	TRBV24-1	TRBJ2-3	TGTGCCACCAGTGAACCGGGACAGGGTTACACAGATACGCAGTATTTT	CATSEPGQGYTDTQYF
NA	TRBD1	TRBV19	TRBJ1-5	TGTGCCAGTAGTATAGATAGGGACAGGAGTAGCAATCAGCCCCAGCATTTT	CASSIDRDRSSNQPQHF
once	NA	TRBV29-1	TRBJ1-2	TGCAGCGTTGAAGATTGGGGCCTCAACTATGGCTACACCTTC	CSVEDWGLNYGYTF
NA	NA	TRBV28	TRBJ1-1	TGTGCCAGCAGTAGTAGCGTGGGAGGGTACACTGAAGCTTTCTTT	CASSSSVGGYTEAFF
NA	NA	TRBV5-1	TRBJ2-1	TGCGCCAGCAGCACCCAGGGAGGCTACCCCTCCTACAATGAGCAGTTCTTC	CASSTQGGYPSYNEQFF
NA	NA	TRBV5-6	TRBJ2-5	TGTGCCAGCAGCTTGGGGCCGACCCAGTACTTC	CASSLGPTQYF
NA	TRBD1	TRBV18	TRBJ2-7	TGTGCCAGCTCACCACCGGGACAGGGGGGCTCCTACGAGCAGTACTTC	CASSPPGQGGSYEQYF
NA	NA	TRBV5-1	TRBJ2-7	TGCGCCAGCAGCTTGTTAACAGGGACCTACGAGCAGTACTTC	CASSLLTGTYEQYF
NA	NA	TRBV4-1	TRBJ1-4	TGCGCCAGCAGCCAAGTAAACGGCAGGGCGTATGGATTGGGAAAACTGTTTTTT	CASSQVNGRAYGLGKLFF
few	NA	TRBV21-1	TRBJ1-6	TGTGCCAGCAGCAGGTCAGGACAGGGTGATTCACCCCTCCACTTT	CASSRSGQGDSPLHF
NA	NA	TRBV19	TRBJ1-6	TGTGCCAGTAGTATCTCGGCAGACTACTCCTATAATTCACCCCTCCACTTT	CASSISADYSYNSPLHF
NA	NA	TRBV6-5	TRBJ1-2	TGTGCCAGCAGTCTCCCGGGGAACTATGGCTACACCTTC	CASSLPGNYGYTF
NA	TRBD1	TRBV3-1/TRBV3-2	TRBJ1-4	TGTGCCAGCAGCCATAGGACAGGGCCTAATGAAAAACTGTTTTTT	CASSHRTGPNEKLFF
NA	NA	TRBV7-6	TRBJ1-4	TGTGCCAGCAGCTTACTCGGCAGGGATAATGAAAAACTGTTTTTT	CASSLLGRDNEKLFF
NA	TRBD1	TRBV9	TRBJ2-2	TGTGCCAGCAGCGTAGACGCCGGGACAGGGCGGAACACCGGGGAGCTGTTTTTT	CASSVDAGTGRNTGELFF
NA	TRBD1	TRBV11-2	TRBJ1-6	TGTGCCAGCACCAAGGACAGGAATAATTCACCCCTCCACTTT	CASTKDRNNSPLHF
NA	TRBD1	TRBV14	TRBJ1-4	TGTGCCAGCAGCCGACAGGGCACTAATGAAAAACTGTTTTTT	CASSRQGTNEKLFF
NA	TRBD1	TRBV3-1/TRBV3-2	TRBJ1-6	TGTGCCAGCAGCCAGGGGACAGAAAATTCACCCCTCCACTTT	CASSQGTENSPLHF
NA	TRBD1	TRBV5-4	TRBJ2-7	TGTGCCAGCAGCTCCGAGACAGGGTACTACGAGCAGTACTTC	CASSSETGYYEQYF
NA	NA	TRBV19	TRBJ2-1	TGTGCCAGTAGTACCCGGCGGACAGACAATGAGCAGTTCTTC	CASSTRRTDNEQFF
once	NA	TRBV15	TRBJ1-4	TGTGCCACCAGCAGAGATCCTCCTCCGGGGGCTAATGAAAAACTGTTTTTT	CATSRDPPPGANEKLFF
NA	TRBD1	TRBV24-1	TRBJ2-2	TGTGCCACCAGTGATTTAATCGGGACAGGGGAGGCCGGGGAGCTGTTTTTT	CATSDLIGTGEAGELFF
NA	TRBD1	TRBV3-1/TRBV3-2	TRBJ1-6	TGTGCCAGCAGCCAACTACAGGGGGTTGTGTCACCCCTCCACTTT	CASSQLQGVVSPLHF
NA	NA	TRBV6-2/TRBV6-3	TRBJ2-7	TGTGCCAGCAGCCATGGAGCGGACGAGGCCTACGAGCAGTACTTC	CASSHGADEAYEQYF
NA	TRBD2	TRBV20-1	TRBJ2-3	TGCAGTGCTAGTACTAGCGGCACAGATACGCAGTATTTT	CSASTSGTDTQYF
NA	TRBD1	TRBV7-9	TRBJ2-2	TGTGCCAGCAGCTCCGGACAGGGTGTAAATTCACCCGGGGAGCTGTTTTTT	CASSSGQGVNSPGELFF
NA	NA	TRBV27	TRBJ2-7	TGTGCCAGCACTAACGGGGACGAGCAGTACTTC	CASTNGDEQYF